The clone carrying this T cell receptor beta chain was recorded a few times. The primer mix had 60 Vbeta and 13 Jbeta primers. The method was immunoSEQ multiplex PCR; TCRdb's version includes in-frame clones alone and lacks a portion of them. Here the sample spans over 150,000 clones, roughly 80% being singletons. The entry originates in a study of cytomegalovirus exposure and HLA in healthy donors. CDR3 length: 14 residues. Looked up from germline, CDR1 is MNHNY and CDR2 is SVGAGI (reference sequence). The ends lost 5 bases at V and 6 bases at J; junction bases unmatched: 8. Sequencing input: PBMCs. The clonotype comes from a woman in her forties in good health and CMV-seronegative. The chain uses TRBV6-6 and TRBJ2-7; 9 bases match TRBD1. The CDR3, as DNA: TGTGCCAGCAGTAGACAGGGGGAAGGGTCCGAGCAGTACTTC. Its protein is CASSRQGEGSEQYF.